The clone carrying this T cell receptor beta chain occurred many times. Its antigen is not identified. The sample originates from a study of T cells after yellow fever vaccination. General study points: Most primary-vaccination clones reappeared after the booster (approximately 95% CD4, about 90% CD8).

There are 17 residues in the CDR3. After removal of 4 bases from V and 6 bases from J, the junction contained 9 bases not matched to a gene. The germline V gene has CDR1 SGHTA and CDR2 FQGTGA. Each CDR3 protein gets one entry after TCRdb re-called the 5' RACE reads with MiXCR. Of nearly 70,000 distinct CDR3 sequences listed, about 7% are singletons. Sequenced material: CD8+ T cells sorted from PBMCs, taken 35 to 50 days after the first yellow fever vaccination. The chain couples TRBV7-3 to TRBJ2-2, with 12 nucleotides matching TRBD2. The clonotype comes from a man younger than 35 who received the YFV17D yellow fever vaccine. The chain's CDR3 is CASSSEASGGASGELFF. The CDR3 DNA sequence: TGTGCCAGCAGCTCGGAAGCTAGCGGGGGGGCATCCGGGGAGCTGTTTTTT.